Listed below are T cell receptor beta chains from one sample, sequenced in a study of T cell responses to AZD1222 COVID-19 vaccine. Sequencing used immunoSEQ multiplex PCR; TCRdb keeps in-frame clones, though not all of them. The sample records some 150,000 clones, roughly 91% being singletons. Sample: peripheral blood, taken on day 0 of AZD1222 vaccination. These TCRs come from an adult in good health. CDR3s include the opening cysteine and the closing phenylalanine or tryptophan. A D gene is named only where the DNA matches it firmly. Some rows mark clone size as missing; the rest say once, few, many or name a class of expanded clone.

CDR3 protein: CASSWVMNTEAFF
CDR3 DNA: TGTGCCAGCAGCTGGGTTATGAACACTGAAGCTTTCTTT
D gene: NA
V gene: TRBV5-8
clone size: NA
J gene: TRBJ1-1

CDR3 protein: CATSDLRDPEQFF
CDR3 DNA: TGTGCCACCAGTGATTTGAGGGACCCAGAGCAGTTCTTC
D gene: NA
V gene: TRBV24-1
clone size: NA
J gene: TRBJ2-1

CDR3 protein: CASIRGGTGELFF
CDR3 DNA: TGTGCCAGCATCCGGGGAGGAACCGGGGAGCTGTTTTTT
D gene: NA
V gene: TRBV2
clone size: NA
J gene: TRBJ2-2

CDR3 protein: CASREGLAKNIQYF
CDR3 DNA: TGCGCCAGCAGAGAGGGGTTAGCCAAAAACATTCAGTACTTC
D gene: NA
V gene: TRBV5-1
clone size: once
J gene: TRBJ2-4

CDR3 protein: CASSSTPGTRDDNEQFF
CDR3 DNA: TGTGCCAGCAGCTCTACCCCCGGGACTAGAGACGACAATGAGCAGTTCTTC
D gene: TRBD2
V gene: TRBV7-2
clone size: NA
J gene: TRBJ2-1

CDR3 protein: CASSLAAQYGYTF
CDR3 DNA: TGTGCCAGCAGCTTAGCGGCACAATATGGCTACACCTTC
D gene: NA
V gene: TRBV13
clone size: NA
J gene: TRBJ1-2

CDR3 protein: CASSAGLATYEQYF
CDR3 DNA: TGTGCCAGCAGCGCCGGACTAGCCACCTACGAGCAGTACTTC
D gene: TRBD2
V gene: TRBV7-9
clone size: NA
J gene: TRBJ2-7

CDR3 protein: CASRQISGNTIYF
CDR3 DNA: TGTGCCAGCAGGCAGATCTCTGGAAACACCATATATTTT
D gene: NA
V gene: TRBV2
clone size: once
J gene: TRBJ1-3

CDR3 protein: CASSPSPVANTGELFF
CDR3 DNA: TGTGCCAGCTCACCAAGCCCGGTCGCGAACACCGGGGAGCTGTTTTTT
D gene: NA
V gene: TRBV18
clone size: NA
J gene: TRBJ2-2

CDR3 protein: CASSERGLQPQHF
CDR3 DNA: TGTGCCAGTAGTGAGCGGGGGTTGCAGCCCCAGCATTTT
D gene: NA
V gene: TRBV19
clone size: NA
J gene: TRBJ1-5

CDR3 protein: CASSIWSSNTGELFF
CDR3 DNA: TGTGCCAGTAGTATTTGGAGTTCGAACACCGGGGAGCTGTTTTTT
D gene: NA
V gene: TRBV19
clone size: NA
J gene: TRBJ2-2

CDR3 protein: CASSLAGSPIFDGYTF
CDR3 DNA: TGTGCCAGCAGCTTGGCCGGATCTCCCATCTTCGATGGCTACACCTTC
D gene: NA
V gene: TRBV5-6
clone size: NA
J gene: TRBJ1-2

CDR3 protein: CASSIDQAGTQFF
CDR3 DNA: TGTGCCAGTAGTATAGATCAGGCGGGAACACAGTTCTTC
D gene: NA
V gene: TRBV19
clone size: NA
J gene: TRBJ2-1

CDR3 protein: CASSQRAPGQGTGTQYF
CDR3 DNA: TGCGCCAGCAGCCAGAGAGCCCCGGGACAGGGGACGGGGACCCAGTACTTC
D gene: TRBD1
V gene: TRBV4-1
clone size: NA
J gene: TRBJ2-5

CDR3 protein: CSVGDRGDQPQHF
CDR3 DNA: TGCAGCGTTGGAGACAGGGGGGATCAGCCCCAGCATTTT
D gene: TRBD1
V gene: TRBV29-1
clone size: NA
J gene: TRBJ1-5

CDR3 protein: CASSRGGTDTQYF
CDR3 DNA: TGTGCCAGCAGCCGGGGGGGCACAGATACGCAGTATTTT
D gene: TRBD2
V gene: TRBV9
clone size: NA
J gene: TRBJ2-3

CDR3 protein: CASSRTGLEAFF
CDR3 DNA: TGTGCCAGCAGCCGGACAGGCCTTGAAGCTTTCTTT
D gene: TRBD1
V gene: TRBV6-5
clone size: NA
J gene: TRBJ1-1

CDR3 protein: CASSLYRGQPQHF
CDR3 DNA: TGTGCCAGCAGCTTGTACAGGGGGCAGCCCCAGCATTTT
D gene: TRBD1
V gene: TRBV5-6
clone size: NA
J gene: TRBJ1-5

CDR3 protein: CASSQRGSNQPQHF
CDR3 DNA: TGTGCCAGCAGCCAAAGGGGGAGCAATCAGCCCCAGCATTTT
D gene: NA
V gene: TRBV3-1/TRBV3-2
clone size: NA
J gene: TRBJ1-5

CDR3 protein: CASRNGLDPSDEQFF
CDR3 DNA: TGTGCCAGCAGAAACGGACTAGACCCTTCGGATGAGCAGTTCTTC
D gene: TRBD2
V gene: TRBV7-8
clone size: NA
J gene: TRBJ2-1

CDR3 protein: CASSGPQGRTYEQYF
CDR3 DNA: TGTGCCAGCAGTGGCCCACAGGGGCGAACCTACGAGCAGTACTTC
D gene: TRBD1
V gene: TRBV2
clone size: NA
J gene: TRBJ2-7

CDR3 protein: CASSKGQGYNSPLHF
CDR3 DNA: TGTGCCAGTAGTAAAGGACAGGGCTATAATTCACCCCTCCACTTT
D gene: TRBD1
V gene: TRBV19
clone size: NA
J gene: TRBJ1-6

CDR3 protein: CASSPGQGAANEKLFF
CDR3 DNA: TGTGCCAGCAGTCCGGGACAGGGGGCAGCTAATGAAAAACTGTTTTTT
D gene: TRBD1
V gene: TRBV5-8
clone size: once
J gene: TRBJ1-4

CDR3 protein: CASSSQRRYTDTQYF
CDR3 DNA: TGTGCCAGCAGTTCTCAGAGACGCTACACAGATACGCAGTATTTT
D gene: NA
V gene: TRBV6-2/TRBV6-3
clone size: NA
J gene: TRBJ2-3

CDR3 protein: CASSHPGQGTGELFF
CDR3 DNA: TGTGCCAGCAGCCACCCGGGACAGGGAACCGGGGAGCTGTTTTTT
D gene: TRBD1
V gene: TRBV3-1/TRBV3-2
clone size: once
J gene: TRBJ2-2

CDR3 protein: CASSERGQSPEQYF
CDR3 DNA: TGTGCCAGCAGTGAAAGGGGACAGTCCCCCGAGCAGTACTTC
D gene: TRBD1
V gene: TRBV6-1
clone size: NA
J gene: TRBJ2-7

CDR3 protein: CASSQTGTSGGWGDTQYF
CDR3 DNA: TGTGCCAGCAGCCAAACCGGGACTAGCGGGGGATGGGGAGATACGCAGTATTTT
D gene: TRBD2
V gene: TRBV4-2
clone size: NA
J gene: TRBJ2-3